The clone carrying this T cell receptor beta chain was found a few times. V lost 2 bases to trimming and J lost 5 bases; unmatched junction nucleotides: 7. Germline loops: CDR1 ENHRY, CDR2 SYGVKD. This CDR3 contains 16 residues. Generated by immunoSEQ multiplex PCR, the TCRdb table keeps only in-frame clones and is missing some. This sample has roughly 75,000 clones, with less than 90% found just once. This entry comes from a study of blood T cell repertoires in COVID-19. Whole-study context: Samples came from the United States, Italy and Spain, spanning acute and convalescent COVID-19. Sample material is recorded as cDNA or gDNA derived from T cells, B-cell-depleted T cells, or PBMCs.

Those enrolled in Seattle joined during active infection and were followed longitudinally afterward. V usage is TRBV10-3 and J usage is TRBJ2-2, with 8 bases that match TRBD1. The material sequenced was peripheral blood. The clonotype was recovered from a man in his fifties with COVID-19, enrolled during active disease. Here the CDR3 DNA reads TGTGCCATCAGTGAGAGGGTCCAGGGGGCGACCGGGGAGCTGTTTTTT. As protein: CAISERVQGATGELFF.